The 24 T cell receptor beta chains reported below all come from one sample, sequenced in a study of blood T cell repertoires in COVID-19. Profiled with immunoSEQ multiplex PCR; TCRdb holds only in-frame clones, not every one. Of 55,000 to 80,000 clones listed, more than 60% are singletons. What was sequenced was peripheral blood. Receptors were obtained from a woman of 80 years or more with active or convalescent COVID-19.

The chain combines TRBV3-1 (or the pseudogene TRBV3-2) with TRBJ1-2, with 7 nucleotides matching TRBD1. Trimming took 4 bases from V and 7 from J; bases not matched to a gene: 9. The CDR3 length is 14 residues. From germline, CDR1 is LGHDT and CDR2 YNNKEL (reference sequence). The CDR3 reads CASSPPGGYRGYTF. CDR3 nucleotide sequence: TGTGCCAGCAGCCCCCCAGGGGGGTATCGTGGCTACACCTTC.

The chain joins TRBV5-4 to TRBJ1-2, with TRBD1 identical over 10 bases. The V and J ends lost 4 bases and 4 bases, in that order; junction bases with no gene match: 4. Germline V gene sequence: CDR1 SGHNT, CDR2 YYREEE (reference sequence). The CDR3 loop spans 14 amino acids. DNA for the CDR3: TGTGCCAGCAGCAACCGGGACAGGGGCTATGGCTACACCTTC. This translates into CASSNRDRGYGYTF.

The V gene is TRBV5-1, the J gene TRBJ2-5; 14 bases agree with TRBD2. CDR1 SGHRS and CDR2 YFSETQ come from the germline V gene. J lost 2 bases, V lost 0 bases, and 3 bases had no gene match. The CDR3 runs to 17 residues. CDR3 sequence: CASSLAGTSGSQETQYF. The CDR3 nucleotides read TGCGCCAGCAGCTTGGCCGGGACTAGCGGGAGTCAAGAGACCCAGTACTTC.

The chain uses TRBV19 and TRBJ1-1; possibly TRBD1 for D (6 bases). The V and J ends lost 5 bases and 5 bases respectively, with 18 bases between them. The germline gives CDR1 LNHDA, CDR2 SQIVND (reference sequence). This CDR3 is 15 amino acids long. CDR3: CASSHDPRTGTEAFF. CDR3 in DNA: TGTGCCAGTAGTCACGATCCAAGAACAGGGACTGAAGCTTTCTTT.

The chain joins TRBV19 to TRBJ1-2; perhaps TRBD1 as D (5 bases). Germline CDR1 is LNHDA and CDR2 is SQIVND (reference sequence). CDR3 length equals 15 residues. V was shortened by 4 bases and J by 5 bases, with 17 bases between the two germline ends. The DNA for the CDR3 is TGTGCCAGTAGTACTGGGGACGGGAGGGAGTATGGCTACACCTTC. Its protein product is CASSTGDGREYGYTF.

V usage is TRBV27 and J usage is TRBJ1-2, with TRBD1 matching 10 bases. V shed 5 bases, J shed 7 bases, and the junction held 13 bases outside the gene matches. Germline V gives CDR1 MNHEY, CDR2 SMNVEV (reference sequence). The CDR3 has 16 residues. The CDR3 region is CASSLYSGQGGFGYTF. CDR3 nucleotides: TGTGCCAGCAGTCTCTACTCTGGACAGGGGGGGTTTGGCTACACCTTC.

The V and J genes are TRBV6-5 and TRBJ1-1, with D perhaps matching TRBD1 (6 bases). CDR1 is MNHEY and CDR2 is SVGAGI in the germline V gene. The CDR3 is 13 amino acids. The V end was cut by 7 bases, the J end by 1 base, with 10 bases between. The CDR3 sequence: CASTQGWNTEAFF. For the CDR3, the DNA is TGTGCCAGCACACAGGGCTGGAACACTGAAGCTTTCTTT.

The chain uses TRBV10-3 and TRBJ1-2; unclear D gene. Germline loops: CDR1 ENHRY, CDR2 SYGVKD. V was clipped by 10 bases and J by 5 bases, with 23 bases between them. This CDR3 is built from 15 residues. The chain's CDR3 is CATSKEGVGSYGYTF. In DNA form, the CDR3 reads TGTGCCACCAGCAAGGAGGGAGTCGGATCTTATGGCTACACCTTC.

This clone was seen more than once but under ten times. CDR3 loop: CASSFKQGNSPLHF. DNA of the CDR3: TGTGCCAGCAGCTTTAAACAGGGAAATTCACCCCTCCACTTT. J is TRBJ1-6 and V is TRBV7-2; perhaps TRBD1 as D (6 bases). V was shortened by 3 bases and J by 7 bases, with 10 bases between the two germline ends. The CDR3 has 14 residues. Germline values: CDR1 SGHTA, CDR2 FQGNSA.

Of note for this clone: This CDR3 is also generated by other DNA sequences in the sample. The gene calls are TRBV6-5 and TRBJ2-7, with D possibly being TRBD2 (6 bases). V was clipped by 11 bases and J by 0 bases, with 14 bases between them. Germline CDR1 is MNHEY and CDR2 is SVGAGI. The CDR3 length is 13 residues. CDR3 sequence: CASRDSSSYEQYF. In DNA form, the CDR3 reads TGTGCCTCTAGGGACTCCAGCTCCTACGAGCAGTACTTC.

This rearrangement joins TRBV4-2 to TRBJ2-7; 12 positions match TRBD2. With 0 bases clipped from V and 6 bases from J, the junction kept 6 bases outside the gene matches. Germline lookup yields CDR1 LGHNA and CDR2 YNFKEQ. This CDR3 region has 16 residues. The CDR3 reads CASSQEVGTSGSEQYF. In DNA form, the CDR3 reads TGTGCCAGCAGCCAAGAGGTCGGGACTAGCGGGTCCGAGCAGTACTTC.

V and J are TRBV7-9 and TRBJ1-4; D ambiguous. V was clipped by 2 bases and J by 4 bases, with 11 bases between them. This CDR3 region has 15 residues. Germline CDR1 reads SEHNR; CDR2 reads FQNEAQ (reference sequence). This CDR3 is CASSLSFRDNEKLFF. In DNA, the CDR3 is TGTGCCAGCAGCTTAAGTTTCCGGGATAATGAAAAACTGTTTTTT.

V usage is TRBV5-5 and J usage is TRBJ2-3; TRBD1 is a possible D gene (6 bases). This CDR3 is 15 amino acids long. Germline CDR1 is SGHKS and CDR2 is YYEKEE (reference sequence). Trimming shortened V by 5 bases and J by 6 bases, and 19 bases separated the two germline ends. In nucleotides, the CDR3 is TGTGCCAGCAGTTACCAACCACAGGGTTCGGATACGCAGTATTTT. It yields the protein CASSYQPQGSDTQYF.

This chain uses TRBV19 with TRBJ2-6, with D tentatively TRBD2 (7 bases). Trimming shortened V by 4 bases and J by 1 base, and 20 bases separated the two germline ends. Germline-derived CDR1 and CDR2 are LNHDA and SQIVND (reference sequence). The CDR3 covers 19 residues. CDR3 nucleotide sequence: TGTGCCAGTAGTAGGGGGGGGGCCCTCTACGGTTCTGGGGCCAACGTCCTGACTTTC. It specifies CASSRGGALYGSGANVLTF.

This clone was observed at least ten times. The V call is TRBV30, the J call TRBJ1-1; TRBD1 is a possible D gene (6 bases). From germline, CDR1 is GTSNPN and CDR2 SVGIG (reference sequence). V shed 3 bases and J shed 10 bases, with 15 bases lying between them. This CDR3 contains 12 residues. This chain's CDR3 is CAWSREAGVAFF. The DNA of the CDR3 is TGTGCCTGGAGCCGGGAGGCAGGGGTAGCTTTCTTT.

The CDR3 DNA reads as TGTGCCAGCAGCTTGGGGGCTCGGACAGGAGATATACCATATGGCTACACCTTC. It encodes CASSLGARTGDIPYGYTF. The V and J genes are TRBV5-4 and TRBJ1-2; 7 bases match TRBD1. The J segment lost 5 bases and the V segment lost 0 bases, leaving 16 bases of the junction unmatched. The length of the CDR3 is 18 residues. Germline V gene sequence: CDR1 SGHNT, CDR2 YYREEE (reference sequence).

In its sample, this clone was seen once. The chain is built from TRBV19 and TRBJ2-7; possibly TRBD1 for D (5 bases). Trimming pared 0 bases from V and 6 bases from J, leaving 12 bases between. Germline V gene data show CDR1 as LNHDA and CDR2 as SQIVND (reference sequence). This CDR3 region has 14 residues. The CDR3 bases are TGTGCCAGTAGTATAGATCTTGGACACACCGAGCAGTACTTC. This gives the protein CASSIDLGHTEQYF.

The gene calls are TRBV3-1 (or the pseudogene TRBV3-2) and TRBJ2-5; 10 positions match TRBD2. J was trimmed by 2 bases and V by 1 base; bases with no gene match: 7. Germline V gives CDR1 LGHDT, CDR2 YNNKEL (reference sequence). This CDR3 has 17 amino acids. CDR3 in amino acids: CASSQAPQRGGQETQYF. The CDR3 nucleotides read TGTGCCAGCAGCCAAGCGCCCCAGCGGGGGGGGCAAGAGACCCAGTACTTC.

The CDR3 sequence: CASSLSRRGVTDTQYF. The CDR3 nucleotides read TGTGCCAGCAGTTTATCGAGGCGGGGGGTTACAGATACGCAGTATTTT. J is TRBJ2-3 and V is TRBV27, with TRBD2 matching over 8 bases. CDR1 is MNHEY and CDR2 is SMNVEV in the germline V gene (reference sequence). The CDR3 totals 16 residues. V dropped 0 bases and J dropped 3; count of bases not matched to a gene: 5.

V and J are TRBV18 and TRBJ2-7, with a possible D match to TRBD1 (5 bases). Germline CDR1 reads KGHSH; CDR2 reads LQKENI. The V gene lost 1 base and the J gene lost 2 bases, with 18 bases spanning the gap. The length of the CDR3 is 17 residues. The CDR3 coding sequence is TGTGCCAGCTCACCACTGTCGACAGCAACAACAACCTACGAGCAGTACTTC. This codes for CASSPLSTATTTYEQYF.

The chain has TRBV6-5 and TRBJ2-5; TRBD2 is a possible D gene (6 bases). Germline V gives CDR1 MNHEY, CDR2 SVGAGI. The CDR3 totals 15 residues. V dropped 6 bases and J dropped 2 bases, with 16 bases sitting between them. The CDR3 here is CASRPRVAVQETQYF. CDR3 nucleotide sequence: TGTGCCAGCAGGCCGAGGGTAGCGGTACAAGAGACCCAGTACTTC.

This chain connects TRBV5-1 to TRBJ2-7; possible D gene TRBD1, 7 bases. This CDR3 is built from 14 residues. From germline, CDR1 is SGHRS and CDR2 YFSETQ. Trimming took off 4 bases at V and 3 bases at J, with 14 bases between the two ends. As DNA, the CDR3 is TGCGCCAGCAGCGAGGGGGGACAGAGCTACGAGCAGTACTTC. Translating it yields CASSEGGQSYEQYF.

CDR3 nucleotide sequence: TGTGCCAGCAGTAGGGACATAAATGGCTACACCTTC. Protein sequence: CASSRDINGYTF. The V call is TRBV2, the J call TRBJ1-2; D is possibly TRBD1 (6 bases). Germline CDR1 is SNHLY and CDR2 is FYNNEI. The CDR3 is made up of 12 amino acids. V lost 5 bases and J lost 6, with 10 bases in between.

This clone is a singleton in its sample. The J gene is TRBJ2-1, the V gene TRBV24-1; perhaps TRBD1 as D (5 bases). V was pared by 6 bases and J by 0 bases, with 8 bases between. Germline assignment: CDR1 KGHDR and CDR2 SFDVKD. This CDR3 spans 14 amino acids. The CDR3 here is CATSTGGSYNEQFF. The CDR3 DNA is TGTGCCACCAGTACAGGCGGCTCCTACAATGAGCAGTTCTTC.